This entry lists 24 T cell receptor beta chains sequenced from one sample in a study of cytomegalovirus exposure and HLA in healthy donors. Amplification used 60 Vbeta primers and 13 Jbeta primers. Using immunoSEQ multiplex PCR, the repertoire was profiled, and TCRdb retains in-frame clones only, with some absent. The table includes roughly 97,000 clones, 9.5% to 13% detected once. The specimen sequenced was PBMCs. Receptor source: a middle-aged man in good health and CMV-seropositive.

This chain joins TRBV4-2 and TRBJ2-3, with 8 bases lining up with TRBD2. The CDR3 is made up of 16 amino acids. Germline trimming cut 1 base from V and 0 bases from J; bases unmatched to any gene: 3. Germline V gives CDR1 LGHNA, CDR2 YNFKEQ. The CDR3 DNA reads TGTGCCAGCAGCCAAGGCACTAGCGGAAGCACAGATACGCAGTATTTT. This gives the protein CASSQGTSGSTDTQYF.

This clone was detected only a few times. The chain employs TRBV9 and TRBJ2-2; 9 bases align to TRBD1. Germline assignment: CDR1 SGDLS and CDR2 YYNGEE. CDR3 length equals 18 residues. V shed 3 bases, J shed 0 bases, and the junction held 9 bases outside the gene matches. The CDR3 sequence is CASSGPGTGNANTGELFF. The CDR3, as DNA: TGTGCCAGCAGCGGACCAGGGACAGGGAACGCGAACACCGGGGAGCTGTTTTTT. The full variable domain, rest sourced from reference TRBV9 and TRBJ2-2, is DSGVTQTPKHLITATGQRVTLRCSPRSGDLSVYWYQQSLDQGLQFLIQYYNGEERAKGNILERFSAQQFPDLHSELNLSSLELGDSALYFCASSGPGTGNANTGELFFGEGSRLTVL.

For this clone: Other DNA sequences within the sample encode an identical CDR3. The V gene is TRBV9, the J gene TRBJ2-3, with 8 nucleotides matching TRBD2. Trimming removed 2 bases from V and 0 bases from J; junction bases left unmatched: 2. Germline values: CDR1 SGDLS, CDR2 YYNGEE. The CDR3 runs to 15 residues. The CDR3 region has the DNA TGTGCCAGCAGCGTTAGCGGGACTAGCACAGATACGCAGTATTTT. Its translation is CASSVSGTSTDTQYF.

The chain links TRBV7-6 to TRBJ2-2; TRBD1 is a possible D gene (5 bases). The germline V gene has CDR1 SGHVS and CDR2 FNYEAQ. V was pared by 1 base and J by 4 bases, with 25 bases between. CDR3 size: 20 residues. CDR3 sequence: CASSLVVSGSFSGRTGELFF. For the CDR3, the DNA is TGTGCCAGCAGCTTAGTGGTTTCAGGGTCTTTTTCGGGCCGCACCGGGGAGCTGTTTTTT. The full variable domain, with the rest looked up from reference TRBV7-6 and TRBJ2-2, is GAGVSQSPRYKVTKRGQDVALRCDPISGHVSLYWYRQALGQGPEFLTYFNYEAQQDKSGLPNDRFSAERPEGSISTLTIQRTEQRDSAMYRCASSLVVSGSFSGRTGELFFGEGSRLTVL.

This clone has more than one count but fewer than ten. V gene TRBV29-1 combines with J gene TRBJ2-7; D possibly corresponds to TRBD2 (6 bases). The germline V and J ends were trimmed by 1 base and 5 bases, with 9 bases remaining between them. The CDR3 runs 12 residues. The germline V gene encodes CDR1 SQVTM and CDR2 ANQGSEA. The CDR3 spells CSVEAGADEQYF. CDR3 coding DNA: TGCAGCGTTGAAGCGGGAGCTGACGAGCAGTACTTC.

This clone came up a few times. The chain couples TRBV5-1 to TRBJ2-3; perhaps TRBD2 as D (5 bases). V gave up 7 bases and J gave up 0 bases, with 15 bases separating them. This CDR3 region has 15 residues. The germline CDR1 and CDR2 sequences are SGHRS and YFSETQ. DNA of the CDR3: TGCGCCAGCGTCTGGCGGGCCCCTAGCACAGATACGCAGTATTTT. Protein sequence: CASVWRAPSTDTQYF.

The table lists this clone with a count of one. The gene calls are TRBV5-3 and TRBJ2-1, with TRBD2 matching over 14 bases. TRBV5-3 is assigned to the ORF class and has an uncertain function. The CDR3 consists of 15 residues. V lost 5 bases, J lost 7 bases, and 5 bases stayed unmatched. CDR3 in DNA: TGTGCCAGAAGGCGAGGACTAGCGGGAGGAAATGAGCAGTTCTTC. Its translation: CARRRGLAGGNEQFF.

This clone has just a few counts. The chain has TRBV7-9 and TRBJ2-2; TRBD2 aligns across 10 bases. This CDR3 has 18 residues. The V segment lost 2 bases and the J segment 2 bases; nucleotides outside the gene matches: 8. Per germline, CDR1 SEHNR and CDR2 FQNEAQ (reference sequence). DNA of the CDR3: TGTGCCAGCAGCTTACAGTTTCTAGCGGGAGCCAACACCGGGGAGCTGTTTTTT. As protein: CASSLQFLAGANTGELFF.

The J gene is TRBJ1-3, the V gene TRBV4-1; D gene ambiguous. Trimming pared 0 bases from V and 0 bases from J, leaving 6 bases between. CDR3 length: 15 residues. Germline V gene data show CDR1 as MGHRA and CDR2 as YSYEKL. The CDR3 DNA reads TGCGCCAGCAGCCAAGAATGGAGCTCTGGAAACACCATATATTTT. The encoded protein is CASSQEWSSGNTIYF.

This chain joins TRBV1 and TRBJ1-5; TRBD1 reflects the table's D call only, with no check against the DNA. TRBV1 is a pseudogene locus. The CDR3 is 13 residues long. The CDR3 spells CTSSPHSLWPQHF. CDR3 coding DNA: TGCACCAGCAGCCCCCACAGTCTTTGGCCCCAGCATTTT.

In its sample, this clone was seen a few times. The J gene is TRBJ2-1, the V gene TRBV11-2; 7 nucleotides agree with TRBD2. Germline V gives CDR1 SGHAT, CDR2 FQNNGV. The J segment lost 13 bases and the V segment lost 1 base, leaving 13 bases of the junction unmatched. The CDR3 runs to 15 residues. As DNA, the CDR3 is TGTGCCAGCAGCTTAGTGATGGTAGCGGGTAGTTACCAGTTCTTC. This translates into CASSLVMVAGSYQFF.

This clone appeared a few times. The CDR3, as DNA: TGTGCCAGCAGCTACGATCAAGGGGGCGGTGGCAATCAGCCCCAGCATTTT. Amino acids: CASSYDQGGGGNQPQHF. The rearrangement links TRBV5-8 to TRBJ1-5; TRBD1 matches 7 bases. Germline V lookup: CDR1 SGHTS, CDR2 YDEGEE. V lost 3 bases and J lost 2; bases outside the gene matches: 11. The CDR3 length is 17 residues.

This clone was seen more than once but under ten times. The CDR3: CASSLTEDSTEAFF. CDR3 bases: TGTGCCAGCAGCTTAACGGAGGACAGCACTGAAGCTTTCTTT. This sequence joins TRBV11-2 and TRBJ1-1; maybe TRBD1 (6 bases). Germline assignment: CDR1 SGHAT and CDR2 FQNNGV. The V gene lost 2 bases and the J gene lost 4 bases, with 11 bases spanning the gap. The CDR3 covers 14 residues.

The genes are TRBV28 and TRBJ2-3; 10 bases align to TRBD2. Looked up from germline, CDR1 is MDHEN and CDR2 is SYDVKM. The CDR3 runs 15 residues. The V gene end was trimmed by 4 bases and the J gene end by 5 bases; junction bases not matched to a gene: 6. The CDR3 coding sequence is TGTGCCAGCAGTTCAGCGGGAGGGAGTCAAGATACGCAGTATTTT. This translates into CASSSAGGSQDTQYF.

The J gene is TRBJ2-2, the V gene TRBV5-1; tentative D call: TRBD1 (5 bases). Between the trimmed V and J ends, which lost 4 bases and 4 bases, there was a span of 17 bases. The length of the CDR3 is 16 residues. Per the germline V gene, CDR1 is SGHRS and CDR2 is YFSETQ. CDR3 sequence: CASSPADRLATGELFF. CDR3 in DNA: TGCGCCAGCAGCCCGGCTGACAGACTGGCCACCGGGGAGCTGTTTTTT.

The J gene is TRBJ2-2, the V gene TRBV18; D uncertain. Trimming removed 3 bases at V and 9 bases at J, with 8 bases between. The germline V gene has CDR1 KGHSH and CDR2 LQKENI. This CDR3 region has 12 residues. The CDR3 protein is CASSPGHRELFF. The CDR3, as DNA: TGTGCCAGCTCACCTGGCCACCGGGAGCTGTTTTTT. Combining the CDR3 with reference TRBV18 and TRBJ2-2 gives the whole variable domain NAGVMQNPRHLVRRRGQEARLRCSPMKGHSHVYWYRQLPEEGLKFMVYLQKENIIDESGMPKERFSAEFPKEGPSILRIQQVVRGDSAAYFCASSPGHRELFFGEGSRLTVL.

This clone was detected only a few times. This rearrangement joins TRBV9 to TRBJ2-7; 10 bases are shared with TRBD2. This CDR3 spans 16 amino acids. Germline CDR1 is SGDLS and CDR2 is YYNGEE. V shed 1 base and J 6 bases; nucleotides not matched to a gene: 10. CDR3 DNA sequence: TGTGCCAGCAGCGTAAGTTGGGCTAGCGGGAGCGGCGAGCAGTACTTC. This gives the protein CASSVSWASGSGEQYF.

The chain couples TRBV18 to TRBJ2-3, with 8 bases matching TRBD1. The germline V gene has CDR1 KGHSH and CDR2 LQKENI. After removal of 3 bases from V and 4 bases from J, the junction contained 9 bases not matched to a gene. The CDR3 sequence is 16 residues long. CDR3 region: CASSPRGQGFSDTQYF. The CDR3 nucleotides are TGTGCCAGCTCACCGAGAGGACAGGGTTTCTCAGATACGCAGTATTTT.

The chain is built from TRBV13 and TRBJ2-1, with 10 positions matching TRBD2. The CDR3 runs 18 residues. V lost 4 bases, J lost 4 bases, and 13 bases stayed unmatched. Germline V gene sequence: CDR1 PRHDT, CDR2 FYEKMQ (reference sequence). CDR3 sequence reads: CASSSPPPGLATYNEQFF. CDR3 in DNA: TGTGCCAGCAGCTCCCCCCCACCGGGACTAGCGACGTACAATGAGCAGTTCTTC.

The V call is TRBV6-6, the J call TRBJ1-2, with 9 bases lining up with TRBD1. With V trimmed by 10 bases and J by 0 bases, 3 bases remained unmatched. CDR3 length: 13 amino acids. Germline CDR1 is MNHNY and CDR2 is SVGAGI (reference sequence). The CDR3 loop is CATRTGANYGYTF. CDR3 DNA: TGTGCCACCCGGACAGGGGCTAACTATGGCTACACCTTC.

This chain uses TRBV4-3 with TRBJ1-5; no definite D call. Looked up from germline, CDR1 is LGHNA and CDR2 is YSLEER. This CDR3 has 14 amino acids. Trimming pared 0 bases from V and 4 bases from J, leaving 7 bases between. The CDR3 DNA is TGCGCCAGCAGCCAAGATACATGGAATCAGCCCCAGCATTTT. Amino acid sequence: CASSQDTWNQPQHF.

At least ten counts were recorded for this clone. The rearrangement uses TRBV6-4 and TRBJ2-3, with 9 bases lining up with TRBD1. Trimming took 6 bases from V and 6 from J; bases not matched to a gene: 10. There are 15 residues in the CDR3. Germline CDR1 and CDR2: MRHNA and SNTAGT. The CDR3 nucleotides read TGTGCCAGCAGCCCCCGGGACAGGGAAGCCGATACGCAGTATTTT. Translation: CASSPRDREADTQYF.

This clone came up a few times. This chain uses TRBV15 with TRBJ2-7; TRBD1 matches 7 bases. The V gene's germline CDR1 is LNHNV and CDR2 YYDKDF (reference sequence). This CDR3 region has 13 residues. J was trimmed by 4 bases and V by 6 bases; bases with no gene match: 6. CDR3 DNA: TGTGCCACCAGGGCCGGGACAGAGTACGAGCAGTACTTC. It translates to CATRAGTEYEQYF. Drawing the rest from reference TRBV15 and TRBJ2-7, the complete variable domain is DAMVIQNPRYQVTQFGKPVTLSCSQTLNHNVMYWYQQKSSQAPKLLFHYYDKDFNNEADTPDNFQSRRPNTSFCFLDIRSPGLGDTAMYLCATRAGTEYEQYFGPGTRLTVT.

In its sample, this clone was seen a few times. The chain couples TRBV19 to TRBJ2-2; TRBD2 agrees at 7 bases. The CDR3 has 11 residues. Germline V lookup: CDR1 LNHDA, CDR2 SQIVND (reference sequence). The V segment lost 9 bases and the J segment 7 bases; nucleotides outside the gene matches: 2. CDR3 nucleotides: TGTGCCAGCCGGACTAGCGGGGAGCTGTTTTTT. Protein: CASRTSGELFF.